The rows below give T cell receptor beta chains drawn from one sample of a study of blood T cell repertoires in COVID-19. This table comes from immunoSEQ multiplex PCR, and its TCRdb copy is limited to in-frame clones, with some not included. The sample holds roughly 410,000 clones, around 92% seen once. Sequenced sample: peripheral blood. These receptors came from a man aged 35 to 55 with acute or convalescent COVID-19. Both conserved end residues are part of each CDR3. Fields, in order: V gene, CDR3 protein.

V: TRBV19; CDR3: CASSGTVNTEAFF
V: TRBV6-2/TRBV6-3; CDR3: CASRYRGSDTQYF
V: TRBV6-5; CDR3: CASSYDRTGSFGGYTF
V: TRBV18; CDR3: CASSPSGGYGYTF
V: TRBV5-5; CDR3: CASRQTGAPNQPQHF
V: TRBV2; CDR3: CASRRIDRGGNQPQHF
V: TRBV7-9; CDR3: CASSLARDTQYF
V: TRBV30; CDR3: CAWRLAGRYEQYF
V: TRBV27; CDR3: CASSFGGGEQYF
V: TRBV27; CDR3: CASSPTGSLNTEAFF
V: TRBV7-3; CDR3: CASSLGQGNGYTF
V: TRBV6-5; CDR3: CASSYQQGPQSPLHF
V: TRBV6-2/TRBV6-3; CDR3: CASSYSFARVRQPQHF
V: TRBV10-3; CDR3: CAISESATLGGAFF
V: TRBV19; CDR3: CASSIRDSYSNQPQHF
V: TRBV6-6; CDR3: CAAGPSGYEQYF
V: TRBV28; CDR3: CASSFNADTQYF
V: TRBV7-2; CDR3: CASSRPEAGPPKAQYF
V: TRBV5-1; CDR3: CASSKSGAVLVEQYF
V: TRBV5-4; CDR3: CASSRGTEKGTDTQYF
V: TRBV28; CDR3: CASSLVTETENGYTF
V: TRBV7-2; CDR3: CASSLLLGQTSTDTQYF
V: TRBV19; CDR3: CASRKQAPAYNEQFF
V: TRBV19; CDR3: CASSVLLTGEDTEAFF
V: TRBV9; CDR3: CASSVVAGGRNEQFF
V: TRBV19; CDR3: CASSIDRGNEKLFF
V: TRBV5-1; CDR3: CASSLVLAGGQETQYF
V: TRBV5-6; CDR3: CASSLAFPNTEAFF
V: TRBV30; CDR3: CAWSLGRDGNYGYTF
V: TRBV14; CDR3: CASSQDPAAEAFF
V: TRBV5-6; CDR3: CASSLASSLEFYAEAFF
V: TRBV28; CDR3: CASSRVGGRDTIYF
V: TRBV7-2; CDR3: CASSLAVGQGNYGYTF
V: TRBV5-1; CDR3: CASRGGLAANSYNEQFF
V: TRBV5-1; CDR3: CASRVGNYGYTF
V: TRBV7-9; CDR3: CASSLGRDRAPGNTIYF
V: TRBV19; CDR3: CASSGTGAYEQYF
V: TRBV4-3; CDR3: CASSQVAGFNGYTF
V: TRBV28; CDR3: CASSDRVNTEAFF
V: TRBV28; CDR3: CASRGDRGLSGYTF
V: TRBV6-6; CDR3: CAIATGGFNEAFF
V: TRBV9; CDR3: CASSVVPNPQVAGNTIYF
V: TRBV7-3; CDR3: CASSDGRREAGELFF
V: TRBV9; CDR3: CASSGRLARNEQFF
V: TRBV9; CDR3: CASSVTESKNIQYF
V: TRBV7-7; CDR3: CASSRLASSTDTQYF
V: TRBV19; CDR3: CASNTGTVNQPQHF
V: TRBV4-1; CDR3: CASSQDPGTYNEQFF
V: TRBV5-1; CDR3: CASSPQGLSTEAFF
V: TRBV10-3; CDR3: CAISATSGGASGKTQYF
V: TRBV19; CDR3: CASSIGTGQFF
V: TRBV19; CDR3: CASSIAGEGSPLHF
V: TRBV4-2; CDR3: CASSQARGGGETQYF
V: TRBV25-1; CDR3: CASSLQGAAEAFF